This TCR beta chain is from a study of blood T cell repertoires in COVID-19. This CDR3 has 18 residues. In its sample, this clone was seen once. TCRdb keeps only in-frame clones here, not all; method: immunoSEQ multiplex PCR. The sample holds about 200,000 clones, more than 70% seen once. The chain recombines TRBV12-2 with TRBJ2-2; TRBD1 was called by the table and not checked on the DNA. TRBV12-2 constitutes a pseudogene. This clonotype originated in a man between 18 and 29 years old with active or convalescent COVID-19. Sequencing was performed on peripheral blood. Written as DNA, the CDR3 is TGTGCAAGTCGCTTAGCTACACCGAGGACAGGGGGAACCGGGGAGCTGTTTTTT. Encoded protein: CASRLATPRTGGTGELFF.